A selection of T cell receptor beta chains follows, all from one sample in a study of prognosis after radiotherapy for stage I lung cancer. TCRdb processed the multiplex PCR reads anew with MiXCR; each CDR3 protein has one entry. The sample has about 35,000 distinct CDR3 sequences, about 31% seen once. Material: PBMCs, obtained before or after stereotactic body radiation therapy (not recorded which). The receptors shown here come from a donor older than 45 with non-small cell lung cancer. The CDR3 runs from the conserved cysteine through the conserved F or W.

j_gene	len	v_gene	CDR3aa
TRBJ1-1	16	TRBV3-1	CASSSTVGFRGSEAFF
TRBJ2-2	16	TRBV6-2/TRBV6-3	CASRSSTGADTGELFF
TRBJ2-7	14	TRBV20-1	CSAIGGSGGYEQYF
TRBJ2-5	15	TRBV5-6	CASSLVQGARETQYF
TRBJ2-7	11	TRBV7-9	CASSPKREQYF
TRBJ2-1	16	TRBV5-6	CASSFTGGISYNEQFF
TRBJ2-3	17	TRBV5-1	CASSSGASGGGTDTQYF
TRBJ2-7	13	TRBV6-1	CASSRGVSYEQYF
TRBJ1-2	14	TRBV5-4	CASRAKDSLHGYTF
TRBJ2-7	14	TRBV6-2/TRBV6-3	CAITQPGQNSGQYF
TRBJ2-7	14	TRBV6-1	CASSDTGSSYEQYF
TRBJ1-5	17	TRBV19	CASSTVRGRTSNQPQHF
TRBJ2-1	14	TRBV2	CASSPRSSYNEQFF
TRBJ1-2	13	TRBV29-1	CSVRGTGYYAYTF
TRBJ2-7	13	TRBV30	CAWITSGAHEQYF
TRBJ2-3	14	TRBV30	CAWSVSGSTDTQYF
TRBJ2-1	13	TRBV20-1	CSAPKVQGNEQFF
TRBJ2-1	15	TRBV20-1	CSAPRGTGQYNEQFF
TRBJ1-1	14	TRBV7-9	CASSLGQGNTEAFF
TRBJ1-4	15	TRBV20-1	CSARGRGGPSEKLFF
TRBJ1-1	16	TRBV19	CASSPRPLGVNTEAFF
TRBJ1-1	13	TRBV18	CASSPPLADEAFF
TRBJ2-5	12	TRBV5-1	CASSFGTETQYF
TRBJ1-1	12	TRBV20-1	CSATGEFTEAFF
TRBJ1-1	12	TRBV20-1	CSAQDGNTEAFF
TRBJ2-7	12	TRBV30	CASRDPVDEQYF
TRBJ2-2	17	TRBV5-4	CASSLGGGQGSTGELFF
TRBJ1-5	15	TRBV6-1	CASSGITGVNQPQHF
TRBJ1-3	14	TRBV10-3	CATVEGARGNTIYF
TRBJ1-2	13	TRBV7-2	CASSAGAAVRYTF
TRBJ1-1	15	TRBV5-8	CASSTRQGGNTEAFF
TRBJ2-2	14	TRBV18	CASSRITGAGELFF
TRBJ1-5	15	TRBV6-1	CASSDSFGGHQPQHF
TRBJ1-2	13	TRBV6-2/TRBV6-3	CASYPTQTCGYTF
TRBJ1-5	12	TRBV29-1	CSVGQGNQPQHF
TRBJ2-3	15	TRBV5-1	CASSSGLEGGDTQYF
TRBJ2-7	13	TRBV6-2/TRBV6-3	CASSQGVPYEQYF
TRBJ2-7	15	TRBV27	CASSPGQLNTYEQYF
TRBJ2-7	14	TRBV6-4	CASSDRAGGNYQYF
TRBJ2-7	13	TRBV6-1	CASSQNQAYEQYF